The clone carrying this T cell receptor beta chain was picked up a small number of times. J was trimmed by 11 bases and V by 0 bases; bases with no gene match: 9. The CDR3 is made up of 15 amino acids. The germline V gene has CDR1 ENHRY and CDR2 SYGVKD. Unique molecular identifiers were used to barcode this TCRbeta library. MiXCR, run by TCRdb on the PCR reads, gives a single entry per CDR3 protein. The sample has fewer than 550,000 distinct CDR3 sequences, roughly a tenth seen once. The data originate from a study of T-cell reconstitution after alpha-beta-depleted transplantation in children. This sample comprised PBMCs from the stem cell graft donor, obtained from the stem cell graft. This TCR was recovered from a human donor who donated a stem cell graft to a child with acute myeloid leukemia. The chain has TRBV10-3 and TRBJ2-3, with 9 bases identical to TRBD2. The CDR3, as DNA: TGTGCCATCAGTGAGTCCTTGGGTAGCGGGAGAATGCAGTATTTT. Encoded protein: CAISESLGSGRMQYF.